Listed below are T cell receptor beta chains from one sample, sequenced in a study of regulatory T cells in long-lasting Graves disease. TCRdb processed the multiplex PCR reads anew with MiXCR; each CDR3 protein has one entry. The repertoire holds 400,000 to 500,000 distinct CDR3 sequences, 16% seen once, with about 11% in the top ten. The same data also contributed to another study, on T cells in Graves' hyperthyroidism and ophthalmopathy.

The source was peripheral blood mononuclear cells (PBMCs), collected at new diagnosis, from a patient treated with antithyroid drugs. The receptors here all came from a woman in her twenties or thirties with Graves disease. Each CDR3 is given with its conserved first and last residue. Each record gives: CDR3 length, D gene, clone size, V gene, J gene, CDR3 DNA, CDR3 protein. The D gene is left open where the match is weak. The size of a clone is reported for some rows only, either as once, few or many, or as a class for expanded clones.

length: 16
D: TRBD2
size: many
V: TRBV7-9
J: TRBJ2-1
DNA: TGTGCCAGCAGCTTAAGATTGACTAGCGTACCCAATGAGCAGTTCTTC
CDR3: CASSLRLTSVPNEQFF

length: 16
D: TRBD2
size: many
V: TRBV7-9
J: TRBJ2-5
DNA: TGTGCCAGCAGCTCCGGACTAGCGAATACAAGAGATACCCAGTACTTC
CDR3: CASSSGLANTRDTQYF

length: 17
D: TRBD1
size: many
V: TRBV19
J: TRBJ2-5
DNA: TGTGCCAGTAGTAATCGACTACGGACAGGGGGCAGGGAGACCCAGTACTTC
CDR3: CASSNRLRTGGRETQYF

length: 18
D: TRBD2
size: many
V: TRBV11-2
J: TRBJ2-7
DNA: TGTGCCAGCAGCCCACGACTAGCGGGCACAACACGCTCCTACGAGCAGTACTTC
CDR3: CASSPRLAGTTRSYEQYF

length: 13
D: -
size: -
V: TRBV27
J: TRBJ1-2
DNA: TGTGCCAGCGGTTTATCGGGGGCGCGGGGCTACACCTTC
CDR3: CASGLSGARGYTF

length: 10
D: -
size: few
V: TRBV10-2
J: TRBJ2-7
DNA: TGCGCCAGGTCCTCCAGCGAGCAGTACTTC
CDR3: CARSSSEQYF

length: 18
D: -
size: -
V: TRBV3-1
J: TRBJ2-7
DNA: TGTGCCAGCAGCCAAGATATTTTTTCGGGACTCAGGGCCTACGAGCAGTACTTC
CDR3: CASSQDIFSGLRAYEQYF

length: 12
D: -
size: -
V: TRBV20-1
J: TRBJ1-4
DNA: TGCAGTGCTACCGTGCCTAATGAAAAACTGTTTTTT
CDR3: CSATVPNEKLFF

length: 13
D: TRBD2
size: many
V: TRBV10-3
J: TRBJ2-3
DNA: TGTGCCATCGTGCGGGAGGTCACAGATACGCAGTATTTT
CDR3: CAIVREVTDTQYF

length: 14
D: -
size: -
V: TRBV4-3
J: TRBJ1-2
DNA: TGCGCCAGCAGCCAAGAGAAAGCGGGCTATGGCTACACCTTC
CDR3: CASSQEKAGYGYTF

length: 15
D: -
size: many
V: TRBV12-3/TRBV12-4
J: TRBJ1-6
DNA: TGTGCCAGCAGTTTGGAGAGCTCCTATAATTCACCCCTCCACTTT
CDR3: CASSLESSYNSPLHF

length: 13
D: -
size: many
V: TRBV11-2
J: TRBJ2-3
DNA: TGTGCCAGCAGCCCGGACCAGCGTGATACGCAGTATTTT
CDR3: CASSPDQRDTQYF

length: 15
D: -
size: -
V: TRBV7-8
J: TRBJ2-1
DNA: TGTGCCAGCAGCTTCGGTGGGGTATTATACAATGAGCAGTTCTTC
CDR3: CASSFGGVLYNEQFF

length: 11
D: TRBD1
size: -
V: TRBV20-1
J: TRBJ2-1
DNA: TGCAGTGCTAGCGGCAGGGGGTGGCAGTTCTTC
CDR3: CSASGRGWQFF

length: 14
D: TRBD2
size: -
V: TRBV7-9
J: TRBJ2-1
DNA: TGTGCCAGCAGCTTAGCCCTAGCGGGAACGGAGCAGTTCTTC
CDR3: CASSLALAGTEQFF

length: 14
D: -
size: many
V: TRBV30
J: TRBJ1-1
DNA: TGTGCCTGGAGTGGGTACAGGGTGAACACTGAAGCTTTCTTT
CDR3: CAWSGYRVNTEAFF

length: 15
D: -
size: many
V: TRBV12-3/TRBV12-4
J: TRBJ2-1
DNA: TGTGCCAGCAGTTTCGGCCGAAGGCTTCTGAATGAGCAGTTCTTC
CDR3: CASSFGRRLLNEQFF

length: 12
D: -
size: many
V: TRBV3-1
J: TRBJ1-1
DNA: TGTGCCAGCAGCCCCGGGGACACTGAAGCTTTCTTT
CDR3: CASSPGDTEAFF

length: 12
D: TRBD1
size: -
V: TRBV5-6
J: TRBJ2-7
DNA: TGTGCCAGCAGCCGGGACAGGGTCGAGCAGTACTTC
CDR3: CASSRDRVEQYF

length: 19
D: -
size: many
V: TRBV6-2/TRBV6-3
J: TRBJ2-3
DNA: TGTGCCAGCAGTTATCGAACTAGGCGGCAAAATACAGACACAGATACGCAGTATTTT
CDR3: CASSYRTRRQNTDTDTQYF

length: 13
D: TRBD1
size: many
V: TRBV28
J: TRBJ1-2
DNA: TGTGCCAGCAGTTTTCAGGGGGCAGATGGCTACACCTTC
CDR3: CASSFQGADGYTF

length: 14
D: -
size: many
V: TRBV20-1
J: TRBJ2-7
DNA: TGCAGTGCTCCCGGGTCCATTGGGGACTACGAGCAGTACTTC
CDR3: CSAPGSIGDYEQYF

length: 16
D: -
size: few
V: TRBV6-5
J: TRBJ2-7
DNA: TGTGCCAGCAGTTACTCGAATACTCTCGATGGGTACGAGCAGTACTTC
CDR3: CASSYSNTLDGYEQYF